This T cell receptor (beta chain) was sequenced during a study of post-analysis software for immune sequencing data. Study-wide background: In terms of disease course, relapsing-remitting, secondary progressive and progressive-relapsing multiple sclerosis were included.

Looked up from germline, CDR1 is SQVTM and CDR2 is ANQGSEA. This CDR3 is built from 12 residues. Sequencing libraries made from TCR beta cDNA carried unique molecular identifiers. When about 1 to 11 million T cells were used, they gave 500,000 or so cDNA molecules. Each CDR3 protein gets one entry after TCRdb re-called the PCR reads with MiXCR. The profile shows 820,000 or so distinct CDR3 sequences, roughly 50% of them singletons. The sample holds a few counts of this clonotype. The antigen is undetermined. Study-level findings and limits: F-measure co-clustering was strong for batch-matched samples. Included in a set of roughly 5 TRBV segments more frequent in patients than controls were TRBV5-6, TRBV5-1 and TRBV20-1. Significantly decreased normalized Chao1 diversity was recorded for multiple sclerosis patients relative to controls.

This receptor was identified in a girl aged 5 to 17 with multiple sclerosis. Material: blood. The chain employs TRBV29-1 and TRBJ2-4, with D perhaps TRBD1 or TRBD2 (7 bases each). The DNA matches TRBJ2-7 better at its end, which makes the J call doubtful. As DNA, the CDR3 is TGCAGCGTTGGGGAGGGGGCGCGCGAGCAGTACTTC. This encodes CSVGEGAREQYF.